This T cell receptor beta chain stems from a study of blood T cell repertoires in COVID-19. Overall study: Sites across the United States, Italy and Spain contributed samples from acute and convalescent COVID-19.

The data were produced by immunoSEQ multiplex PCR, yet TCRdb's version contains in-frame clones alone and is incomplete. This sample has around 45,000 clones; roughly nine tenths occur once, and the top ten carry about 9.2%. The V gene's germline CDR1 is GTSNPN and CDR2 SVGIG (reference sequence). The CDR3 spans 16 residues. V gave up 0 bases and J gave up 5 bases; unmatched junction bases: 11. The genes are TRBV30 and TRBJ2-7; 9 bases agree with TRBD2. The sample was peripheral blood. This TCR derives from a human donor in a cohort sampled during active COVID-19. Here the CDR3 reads CAWSVRAGGWFDEQYF. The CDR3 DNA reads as TGTGCCTGGAGTGTACGGGCGGGGGGGTGGTTCGACGAGCAGTACTTC.